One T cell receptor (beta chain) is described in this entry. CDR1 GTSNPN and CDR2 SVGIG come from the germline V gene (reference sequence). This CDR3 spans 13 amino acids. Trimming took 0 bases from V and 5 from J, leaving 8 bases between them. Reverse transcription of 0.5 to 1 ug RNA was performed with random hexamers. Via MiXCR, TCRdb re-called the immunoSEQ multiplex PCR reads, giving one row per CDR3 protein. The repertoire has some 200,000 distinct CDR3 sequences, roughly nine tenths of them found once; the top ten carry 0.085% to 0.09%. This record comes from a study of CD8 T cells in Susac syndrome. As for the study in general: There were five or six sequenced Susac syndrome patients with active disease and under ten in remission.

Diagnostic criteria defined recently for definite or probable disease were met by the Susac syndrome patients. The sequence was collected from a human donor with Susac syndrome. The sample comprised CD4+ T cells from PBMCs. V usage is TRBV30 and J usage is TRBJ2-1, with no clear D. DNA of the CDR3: TGTGCCTGGAGTGTTCAAACGGACAATGAGCAGTTCTTC. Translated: CAWSVQTDNEQFF.